The sequence of this T cell receptor beta chain was determined in a study of vaccination effects on CD4 cells after COVID-19. Findings and limits, study-wide: By a late point after vaccination, infection- and vaccine-induced clones had shrunk markedly through clonal contraction. Convalescent patients were scarce in the study, and it lacked early post-infection timepoints.

A word on this clone: What it binds is not known.

The culture ran for roughly ten days, and then CD4+ T cells were isolated. Clones were read by immunoSEQ multiplex PCR, and TCRdb kept only the in-frame ones, dropping some. The sample shows about 74,000 clones, around 77% of them seen only once. The CDR3 is 14 amino acids. The V and J ends lost 2 bases and 5 bases respectively, with 12 bases between them. Germline V CDR1 and CDR2: SGHDN, FVKESK. The V and J genes are TRBV14 and TRBJ2-5, with a possible D match to TRBD1 (5 bases). Sequencing was performed on CD4+ T cells from PBMCs cultured without peptide, taken before COVID-19 vaccination. The receptor was isolated from a human donor who received a COVID-19 vaccine. The CDR3 DNA reads TGTGCCAGCAGCCAAAATGGACAAAAGGAGACCCAGTACTTC. It specifies CASSQNGQKETQYF.